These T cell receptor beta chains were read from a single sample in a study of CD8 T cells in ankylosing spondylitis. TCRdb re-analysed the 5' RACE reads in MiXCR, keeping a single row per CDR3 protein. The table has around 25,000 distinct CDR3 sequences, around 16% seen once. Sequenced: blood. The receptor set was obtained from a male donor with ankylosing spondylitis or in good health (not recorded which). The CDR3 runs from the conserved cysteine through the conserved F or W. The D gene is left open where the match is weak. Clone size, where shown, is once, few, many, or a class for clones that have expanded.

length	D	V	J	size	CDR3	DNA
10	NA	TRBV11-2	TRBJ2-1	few	CASSLLEQFF	TGTGCCAGCAGCTTACTTGAGCAGTTCTTC
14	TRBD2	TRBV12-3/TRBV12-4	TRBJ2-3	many	CASSPGGPGDTQYF	TGTGCCAGCAGTCCGGGAGGGCCGGGAGATACGCAGTATTTT
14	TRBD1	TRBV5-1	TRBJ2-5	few	CASSTLQGEETQYF	TGCGCCAGCAGCACCCTACAGGGGGAAGAGACCCAGTACTTC
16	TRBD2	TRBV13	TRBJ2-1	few	CASSLASGRAYNEQFF	TGTGCCAGCAGCTTAGCTAGCGGGAGGGCCTACAATGAGCAGTTCTTC
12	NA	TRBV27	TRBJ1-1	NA	CATRTGNTEAFF	TGTGCCACCCGAACGGGGAACACTGAAGCTTTCTTT
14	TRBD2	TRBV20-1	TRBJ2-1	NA	CSAKTSGSYNEQFF	TGCAGTGCCAAGACTAGCGGGTCTTACAATGAGCAGTTCTTC
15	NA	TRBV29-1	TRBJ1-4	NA	CSVGVGYRTNEKLFF	TGCAGCGTTGGGGTGGGGTACCGGACAAATGAAAAACTGTTTTTT
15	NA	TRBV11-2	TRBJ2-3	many	CASSFRSTDTDTQYF	TGTGCCAGCAGCTTCCGGTCAACAGACACAGATACGCAGTATTTT
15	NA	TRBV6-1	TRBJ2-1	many	CASSDSGLANNEQFF	TGTGCCAGCAGTGATTCGGGTCTAGCCAACAATGAGCAGTTCTTC
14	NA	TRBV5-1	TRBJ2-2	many	CASSLEGWAGELFF	TGCGCCAGCAGCTTGGAAGGTTGGGCCGGGGAGCTGTTTTTT
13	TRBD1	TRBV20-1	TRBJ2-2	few	CSAPGTGTGELFF	TGCAGTGCGCCCGGGACAGGGACCGGGGAGCTGTTTTTT
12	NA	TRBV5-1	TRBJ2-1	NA	CASSENSAAQFF	TGCGCCAGCAGCGAAAACAGCGCTGCGCAGTTCTTC
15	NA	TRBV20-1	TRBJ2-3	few	CSASLRRSSTDTQYF	TGCAGTGCTAGCCTCCGACGATCTAGCACAGATACGCAGTATTTT
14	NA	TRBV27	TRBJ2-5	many	CASSFRGNIETQYF	TGTGCCAGCAGTTTCAGAGGGAATATCGAGACCCAGTACTTC
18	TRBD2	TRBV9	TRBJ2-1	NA	CASSDTLPTSGGANEQFF	TGTGCCAGCAGCGACACTCTACCAACTAGCGGGGGGGCCAATGAGCAGTTCTTC
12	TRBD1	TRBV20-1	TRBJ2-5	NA	CSADRGQETQYF	TGCAGTGCGGACAGGGGCCAAGAGACCCAGTACTTC
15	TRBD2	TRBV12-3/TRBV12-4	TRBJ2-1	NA	CASSPRLAGEHEQFF	TGTGCCAGCAGTCCGCGACTAGCGGGGGAGCATGAGCAGTTCTTC
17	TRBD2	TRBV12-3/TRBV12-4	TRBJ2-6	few	CASSFRLADSGANVLTF	TGTGCCAGCAGTTTCAGGCTAGCGGACTCTGGGGCCAACGTCCTGACTTTC
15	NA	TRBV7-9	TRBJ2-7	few	CASSLGGQGTYEQYF	TGTGCCAGCAGCTTGGGTGGCCAAGGCACCTACGAGCAGTACTTC
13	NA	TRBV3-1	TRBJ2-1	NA	CASSQARSTEQFF	TGTGCCAGCAGCCAAGCCCGATCAACCGAGCAGTTCTTC
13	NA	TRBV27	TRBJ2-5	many	CASSTLGQETQYF	TGTGCCAGCAGTACCTTAGGGCAAGAGACCCAGTACTTC
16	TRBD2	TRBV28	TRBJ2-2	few	CASSLTSGSLTGELFF	TGTGCCAGCAGCTTGACTAGCGGGAGTCTCACCGGGGAGCTGTTTTTT
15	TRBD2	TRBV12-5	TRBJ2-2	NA	CASGSLTSDTGELFF	TGTGCTAGTGGTTCCTTAACTAGCGACACCGGGGAGCTGTTTTTT
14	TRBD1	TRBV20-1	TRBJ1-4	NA	CSARRQGANEKLFF	TGCAGTGCTAGAAGGCAGGGGGCGAATGAAAAACTGTTTTTT
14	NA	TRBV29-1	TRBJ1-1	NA	CSVEWRGMRTEAFF	TGCAGCGTTGAATGGCGGGGCATGAGGACTGAAGCTTTCTTT
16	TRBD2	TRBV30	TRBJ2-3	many	CAWSPRSGGMTDTQYF	TGTGCCTGGAGTCCCCGAAGCGGGGGAATGACAGATACGCAGTATTTT
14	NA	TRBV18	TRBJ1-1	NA	CASSPPSGFEEAFF	TGTGCCAGCTCACCACCGTCAGGGTTCGAGGAAGCTTTCTTT
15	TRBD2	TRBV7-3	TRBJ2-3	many	CASSPYGSGADTQYF	TGTGCCAGCAGCCCCTACGGTAGCGGGGCAGATACGCAGTATTTT
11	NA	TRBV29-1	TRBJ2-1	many	CSVTDPNEQFF	TGCAGCGTTACCGACCCCAATGAGCAGTTCTTC
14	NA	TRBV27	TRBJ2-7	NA	CASSPRGISHEQYF	TGTGCCAGCAGCCCCAGGGGTATCTCCCACGAGCAGTACTTC
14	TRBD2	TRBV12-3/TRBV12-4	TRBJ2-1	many	CASSLGTSGGLGFF	TGTGCCAGCAGTTTAGGGACTAGCGGGGGGCTTGGGTTCTTC
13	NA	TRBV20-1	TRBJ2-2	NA	CSASWPGVGELFF	TGCAGTGCTAGCTGGCCGGGGGTCGGGGAGCTGTTTTTT
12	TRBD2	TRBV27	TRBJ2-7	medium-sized	CASSGSGYEQYF	TGTGCCAGCAGTGGTAGCGGGTACGAGCAGTACTTC
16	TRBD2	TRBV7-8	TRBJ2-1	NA	CASSLGLGLAYNEQFF	TGTGCCAGCAGCTTAGGTCTGGGACTAGCGTACAATGAGCAGTTCTTC
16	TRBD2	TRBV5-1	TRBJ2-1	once	CASSLESSGPYNEQFF	TGCGCCAGCAGCTTGGAGTCTAGCGGACCATACAATGAGCAGTTCTTC
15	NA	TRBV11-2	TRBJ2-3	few	CASSLGGQNTDTQYF	TGTGCCAGCAGCTTAGGCGGCCAGAACACAGATACGCAGTATTTT
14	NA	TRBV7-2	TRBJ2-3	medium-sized	CASSPGLITDTQYF	TGTGCCAGCAGTCCGGGACTCATCACAGATACGCAGTATTTT
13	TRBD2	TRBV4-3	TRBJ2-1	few	CASPGGPYNEQFF	TGCGCCAGCCCGGGGGGGCCCTACAATGAGCAGTTCTTC
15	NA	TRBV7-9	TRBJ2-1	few	CASSLAGAPYNEQFF	TGTGCCAGCAGCTTAGCGGGAGCGCCCTACAATGAGCAGTTCTTC
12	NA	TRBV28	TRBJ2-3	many	CASSLADDTQYF	TGTGCCAGCAGTTTAGCGGACGATACGCAGTATTTT